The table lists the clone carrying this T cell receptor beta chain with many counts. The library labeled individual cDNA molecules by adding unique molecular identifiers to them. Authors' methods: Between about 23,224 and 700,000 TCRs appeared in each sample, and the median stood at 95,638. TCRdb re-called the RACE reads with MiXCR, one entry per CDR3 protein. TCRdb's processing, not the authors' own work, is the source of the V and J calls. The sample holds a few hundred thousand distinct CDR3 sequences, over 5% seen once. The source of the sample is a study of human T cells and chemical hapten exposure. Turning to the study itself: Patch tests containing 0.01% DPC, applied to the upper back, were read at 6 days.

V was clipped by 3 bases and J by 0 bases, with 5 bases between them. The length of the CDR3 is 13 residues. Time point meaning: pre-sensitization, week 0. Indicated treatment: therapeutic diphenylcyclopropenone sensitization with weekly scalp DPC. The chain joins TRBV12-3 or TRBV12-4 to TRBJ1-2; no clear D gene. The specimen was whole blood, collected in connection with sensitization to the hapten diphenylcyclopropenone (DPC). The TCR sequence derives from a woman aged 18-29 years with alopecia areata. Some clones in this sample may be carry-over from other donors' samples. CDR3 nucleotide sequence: TGTGCCAGCAGTTTCGGACCTAACTATGGCTACACCTTC. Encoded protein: CASSFGPNYGYTF.